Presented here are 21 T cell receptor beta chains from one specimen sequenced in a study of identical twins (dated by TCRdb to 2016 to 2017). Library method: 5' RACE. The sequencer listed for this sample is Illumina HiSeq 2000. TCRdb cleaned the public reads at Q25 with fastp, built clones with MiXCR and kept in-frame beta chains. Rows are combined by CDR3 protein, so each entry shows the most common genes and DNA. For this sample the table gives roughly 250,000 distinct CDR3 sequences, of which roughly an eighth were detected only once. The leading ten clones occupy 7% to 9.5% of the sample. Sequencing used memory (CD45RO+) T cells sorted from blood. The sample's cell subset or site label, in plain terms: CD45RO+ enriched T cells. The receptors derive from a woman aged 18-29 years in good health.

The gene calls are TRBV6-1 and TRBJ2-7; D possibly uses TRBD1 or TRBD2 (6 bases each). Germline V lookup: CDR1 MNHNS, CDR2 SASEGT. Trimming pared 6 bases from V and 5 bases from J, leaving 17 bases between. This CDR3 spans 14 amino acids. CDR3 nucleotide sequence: TGTGCCAGCAGGGGGGGCACAAGAGGGAACGAGCAGTACTTC. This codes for CASRGGTRGNEQYF.

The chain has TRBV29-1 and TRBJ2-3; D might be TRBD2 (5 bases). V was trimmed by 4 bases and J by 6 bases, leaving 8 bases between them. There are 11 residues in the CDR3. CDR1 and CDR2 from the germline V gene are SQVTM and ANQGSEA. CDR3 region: CSVGTGDTQYF. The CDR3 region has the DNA TGCAGCGTTGGGACTGGGGATACGCAGTATTTT.

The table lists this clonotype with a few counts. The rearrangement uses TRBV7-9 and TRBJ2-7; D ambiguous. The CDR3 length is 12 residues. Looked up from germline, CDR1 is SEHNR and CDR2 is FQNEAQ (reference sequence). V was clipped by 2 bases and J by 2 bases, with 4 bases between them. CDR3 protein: CASSLLAYEQYF. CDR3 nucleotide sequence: TGTGCCAGCAGCTTATTAGCCTACGAGCAGTACTTC.

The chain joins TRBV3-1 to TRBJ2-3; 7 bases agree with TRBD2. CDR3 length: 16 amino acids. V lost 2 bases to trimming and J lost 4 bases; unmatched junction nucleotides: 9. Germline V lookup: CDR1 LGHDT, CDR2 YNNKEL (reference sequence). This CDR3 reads CASSQTLSSGPDTQYF. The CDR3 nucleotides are TGTGCCAGCAGCCAAACTCTATCTAGCGGCCCAGATACGCAGTATTTT.

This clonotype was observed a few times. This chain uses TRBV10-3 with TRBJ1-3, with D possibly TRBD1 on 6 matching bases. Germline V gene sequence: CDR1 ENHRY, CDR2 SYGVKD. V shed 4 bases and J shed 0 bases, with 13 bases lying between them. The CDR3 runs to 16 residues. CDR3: CAISGGQLLSGNTIYF. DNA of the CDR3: TGTGCCATCAGTGGCGGACAGCTCCTCTCTGGAAACACCATATATTTT.

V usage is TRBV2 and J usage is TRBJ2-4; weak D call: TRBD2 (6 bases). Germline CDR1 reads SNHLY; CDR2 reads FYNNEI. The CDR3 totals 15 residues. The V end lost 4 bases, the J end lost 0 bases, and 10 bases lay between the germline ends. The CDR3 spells CASSGLEVAKNIQYF. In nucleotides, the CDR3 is TGTGCCAGCAGTGGACTAGAGGTAGCCAAAAACATTCAGTACTTC. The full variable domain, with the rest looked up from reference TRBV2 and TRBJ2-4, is EPEVTQTPSHQVTQMGQEVILRCVPISNHLYFYWYRQILGQKVEFLVSFYNNEISEKSEIFDDQFSVERPDGSNFTLKIRSTKLEDSAMYFCASSGLEVAKNIQYFGAGTRLSVL.

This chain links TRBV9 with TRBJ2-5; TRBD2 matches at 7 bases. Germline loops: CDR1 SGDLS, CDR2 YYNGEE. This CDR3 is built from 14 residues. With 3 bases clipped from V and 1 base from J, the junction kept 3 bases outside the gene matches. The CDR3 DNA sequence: TGTGCCAGCAGCGCAGGACTAGTCCAAGAGACCCAGTACTTC. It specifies CASSAGLVQETQYF.

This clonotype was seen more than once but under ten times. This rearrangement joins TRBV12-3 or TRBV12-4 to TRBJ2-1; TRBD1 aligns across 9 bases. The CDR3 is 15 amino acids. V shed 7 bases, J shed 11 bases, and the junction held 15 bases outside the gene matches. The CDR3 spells CASNPHGTGRVKQFF. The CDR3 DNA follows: TGTGCCAGCAACCCCCATGGGACAGGGAGGGTTAAGCAGTTCTTC.

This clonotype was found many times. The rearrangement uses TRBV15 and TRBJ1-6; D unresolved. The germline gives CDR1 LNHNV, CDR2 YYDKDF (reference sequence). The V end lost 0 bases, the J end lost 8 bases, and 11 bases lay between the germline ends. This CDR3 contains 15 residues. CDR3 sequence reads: CATSRDRAADSPLHF. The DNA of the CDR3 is TGTGCCACCAGCAGAGATAGGGCAGCAGATTCACCCCTCCACTTT.

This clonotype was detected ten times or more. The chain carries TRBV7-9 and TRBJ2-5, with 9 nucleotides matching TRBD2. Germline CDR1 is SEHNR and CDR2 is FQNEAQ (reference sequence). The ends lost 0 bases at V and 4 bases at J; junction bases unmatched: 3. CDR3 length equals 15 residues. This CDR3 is CASSLASGSSETQYF. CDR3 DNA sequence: TGTGCCAGCAGCTTAGCTAGCGGGAGTTCAGAGACCCAGTACTTC.

The DNA of the CDR3 is TGCGCCAGCAGCTTTCAGGACAATTCGATTCAGTTCTTC. This codes for CASSFQDNSIQFF. The chain couples TRBV5-1 to TRBJ2-1; a possible D gene is TRBD1 (5 bases). CDR1 and CDR2 from the germline V gene are SGHRS and YFSETQ. The CDR3 covers 13 residues. V lost 2 bases and J 13 bases, leaving 16 bases between the germline ends.

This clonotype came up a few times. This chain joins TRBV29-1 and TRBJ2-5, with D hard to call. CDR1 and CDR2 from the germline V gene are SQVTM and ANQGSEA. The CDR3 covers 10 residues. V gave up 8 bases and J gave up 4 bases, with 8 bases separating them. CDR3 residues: CSSSPETQYF. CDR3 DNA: TGCAGCTCCTCTCCAGAGACCCAGTACTTC.

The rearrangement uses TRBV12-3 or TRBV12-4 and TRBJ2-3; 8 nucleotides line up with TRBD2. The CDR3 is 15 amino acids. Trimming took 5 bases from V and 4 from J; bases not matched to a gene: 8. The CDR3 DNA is TGTGCCAGCAGTCACGGGGGGGGGCGCTCAGATACGCAGTATTTT. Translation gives CASSHGGGRSDTQYF.

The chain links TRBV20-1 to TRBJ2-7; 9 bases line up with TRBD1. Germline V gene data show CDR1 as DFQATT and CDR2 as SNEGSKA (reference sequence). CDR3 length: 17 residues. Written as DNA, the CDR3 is TGCTGCGCTGGGCCCCGCGGACAGGGGCGTATAACCTACGAGCAGTACTTC. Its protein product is CCAGPRGQGRITYEQYF.

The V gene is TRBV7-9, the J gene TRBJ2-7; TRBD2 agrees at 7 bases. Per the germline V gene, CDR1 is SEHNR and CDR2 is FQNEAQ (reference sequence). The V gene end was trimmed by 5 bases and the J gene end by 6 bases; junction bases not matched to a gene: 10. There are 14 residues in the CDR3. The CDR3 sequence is CASSPRGEGSEQYF. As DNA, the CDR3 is TGTGCCAGCAGCCCCCGAGGGGAGGGGAGCGAGCAGTACTTC.

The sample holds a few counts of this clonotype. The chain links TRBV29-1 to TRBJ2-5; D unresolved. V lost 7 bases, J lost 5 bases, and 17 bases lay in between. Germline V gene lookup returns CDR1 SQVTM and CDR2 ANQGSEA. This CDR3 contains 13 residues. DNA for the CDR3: TGCAGCGCCTCGTATAAGGCTGGGGAGACCCAGTACTTC. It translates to CSASYKAGETQYF.

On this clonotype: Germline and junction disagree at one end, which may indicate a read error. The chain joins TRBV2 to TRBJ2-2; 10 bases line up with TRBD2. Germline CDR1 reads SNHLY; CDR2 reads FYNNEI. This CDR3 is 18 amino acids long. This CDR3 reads CASSVSVSGGTFTGELVF. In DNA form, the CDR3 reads TGTGCCAGCAGTGTGTCGGTTAGCGGGGGGACGTTCACCGGGGAGCTGGTTTTT. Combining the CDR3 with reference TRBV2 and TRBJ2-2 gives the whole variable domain EPEVTQTPSHQVTQMGQEVILRCVPISNHLYFYWYRQILGQKVEFLVSFYNNEISEKSEIFDDQFSVERPDGSNFTLKIRSTKLEDSAMYFCASSVSVSGGTFTGELVFGEGSRLTVL.

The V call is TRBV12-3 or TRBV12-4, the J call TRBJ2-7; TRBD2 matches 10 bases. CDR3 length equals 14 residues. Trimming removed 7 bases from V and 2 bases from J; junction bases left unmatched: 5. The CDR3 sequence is CASTEAGGPYEQYF. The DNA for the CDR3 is TGTGCCAGCACAGAAGCGGGAGGGCCCTACGAGCAGTACTTC.

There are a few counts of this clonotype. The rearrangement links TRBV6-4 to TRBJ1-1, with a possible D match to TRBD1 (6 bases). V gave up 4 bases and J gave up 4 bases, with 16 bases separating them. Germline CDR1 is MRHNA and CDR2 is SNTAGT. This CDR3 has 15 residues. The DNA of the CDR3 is TGTGCCAGCAGTGTAGTTAGGGGGGCGACCACTGAAGCTTTCTTT. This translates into CASSVVRGATTEAFF.

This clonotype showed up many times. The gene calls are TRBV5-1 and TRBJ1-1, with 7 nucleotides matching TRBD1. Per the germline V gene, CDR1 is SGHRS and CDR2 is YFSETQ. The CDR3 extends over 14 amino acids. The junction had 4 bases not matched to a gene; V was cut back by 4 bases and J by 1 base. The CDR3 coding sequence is TGCGCCAGCAGCCGACAGGGAGCGAACACTGAAGCTTTCTTT. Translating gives CASSRQGANTEAFF. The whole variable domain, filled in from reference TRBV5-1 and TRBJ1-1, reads KAGVTQTPRYLIKTRGQQVTLSCSPISGHRSVSWYQQTPGQGLQFLFEYFSETQRNKGNFPGRFSGRQFSNSRSEMNVSTLELGDSALYLCASSRQGANTEAFFGQGTRLTVV.

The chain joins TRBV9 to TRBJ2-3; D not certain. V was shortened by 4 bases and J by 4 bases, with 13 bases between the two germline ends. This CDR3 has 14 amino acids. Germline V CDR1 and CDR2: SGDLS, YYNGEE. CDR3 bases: TGTGCCAGCAGCATGGACGGTGGGTCAGATACGCAGTATTTT. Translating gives CASSMDGGSDTQYF.